A selection of T cell receptor beta chains follows, all from one sample in a study of cytomegalovirus exposure and HLA in healthy donors. Here immunoSEQ multiplex PCR was the method, and the copy in TCRdb shows in-frame clones only, minus some. This table holds around 180,000 clones, 80% to 90% found once. Sequencing was performed on PBMCs. The receptors were sampled from a girl aged 5-17 years in good health and CMV-seropositive. CDR3s include the opening cysteine and the closing phenylalanine or tryptophan.

J	V	CDR3
TRBJ2-2	TRBV5-1	CASNPSFGTMNTGELFF
TRBJ1-1	TRBV4-1	CASSQRQGSEAFF
TRBJ1-5	TRBV10-3	CAISQSGRDQPQHF
TRBJ2-3	TRBV5-1	CASSRGQADTQYF
TRBJ2-7	TRBV6-6	CASTSRDRGSYEQYF
TRBJ1-4	TRBV2	CASSGRGVDEKLFF
TRBJ1-3	TRBV5-4	CASSFPGGNTIYF
TRBJ2-7	TRBV11-1	CASSPKAGDSYEQYF
TRBJ1-2	TRBV27	CASSQGLPGGRYGYTF
TRBJ2-3	TRBV27	CASTFRGAADTQYF
TRBJ1-5	TRBV6-1	CASSGLNQPQHF
TRBJ2-2	TRBV2	CASSTPTSGTGELFF
TRBJ1-1	TRBV13	CASSLGQGEAFF
TRBJ1-1	TRBV6-5	CASGLPAGTEAFF
TRBJ1-2	TRBV2	CARETGVDYGYTF
TRBJ2-7	TRBV6-1	CASSVNRGQRNEQYF
TRBJ2-7	TRBV5-5	CASSLESGAYEQYF
TRBJ2-3	TRBV9	CASSNRASGDTSTDTQYF
TRBJ2-1	TRBV19	CASSMFQRGLGNEQFF
TRBJ2-1	TRBV13	CASTSGEGSYNEQFF
TRBJ1-5	TRBV6-5	CASSQTGLNQPQHF
TRBJ1-2	TRBV5-6	CASSLSGAAYGYTF
TRBJ2-1	TRBV6-5	CASSWEGGHNEQFF
TRBJ2-5	TRBV5-1	CASSSSLAGTQETQYF
TRBJ1-1	TRBV5-4	CASSPNLNTEAFF
TRBJ2-6	TRBV2	CASEYGGSSGANVLTF
TRBJ1-5	TRBV2	CASSVGQLSNQPQHF
TRBJ1-6	TRBV7-3	CASSPSRRGDSPLHF
TRBJ1-6	TRBV27	CASSLSPNSGNSPLHF
TRBJ1-2	TRBV4-1	CASSQGFPRRNRGGFGYTF
TRBJ2-7	TRBV30	CASKGQGAVEQYF
TRBJ2-7	TRBV7-9	CASSHPGQGEGEQYF
TRBJ1-1	TRBV6-5	CASRGTGGAEAFF
TRBJ1-4	TRBV2	CASRADRVFNEKLFF
TRBJ2-1	TRBV5-4	CASSLLGGGANEQFF
TRBJ2-2	TRBV28	CASTGANTGELFF